This is a list of T cell receptor beta chains from one sample in a study of blood T cell repertoires in COVID-19. TCRdb's copy holds only in-frame clones and misses some; the assay was immunoSEQ multiplex PCR. The sample lists almost 70,000 clones; 65% to 85% were seen once. Sequenced input: peripheral blood. Receptors were obtained from a man aged 55 to 70 with acute or convalescent COVID-19. The CDR3 runs from the conserved cysteine through the conserved F or W. A D gene is named only where the DNA matches it firmly. Some rows have no size entry. The others give once, few or many, or a class for an expanded clone.

j_gene: TRBJ2-3; v_gene: TRBV6-5; d_gene: TRBD1; abundance: -; CDR3aa: CASSIDRVTTDTQYF; CDR3nt: TGTGCCAGCAGTATTGACAGGGTGACGACAGATACGCAGTATTTT
j_gene: TRBJ2-2; v_gene: TRBV5-1; d_gene: -; abundance: -; CDR3aa: CASSPRGANTGELFF; CDR3nt: TGCGCCAGCAGCCCCAGGGGCGCGAACACCGGGGAGCTGTTTTTT
j_gene: TRBJ1-5; v_gene: TRBV3-1/TRBV3-2; d_gene: -; abundance: once; CDR3aa: CASSQNSGNLSNQPQHF; CDR3nt: TGTGCCAGCAGCCAAAACTCGGGGAACCTTAGCAATCAGCCCCAGCATTTT
j_gene: TRBJ2-3; v_gene: TRBV3-1/TRBV3-2; d_gene: -; abundance: -; CDR3aa: CASSYKTGPSTDTQYF; CDR3nt: TGTGCCAGCAGCTATAAGACAGGCCCATCCACAGATACGCAGTATTTT
j_gene: TRBJ1-4; v_gene: TRBV4-3; d_gene: -; abundance: -; CDR3aa: CASSQDWAGIATNEKLFF; CDR3nt: TGCGCCAGCAGCCAAGATTGGGCGGGCATTGCAACTAATGAAAAACTGTTTTTT
j_gene: TRBJ2-7; v_gene: TRBV7-9; d_gene: TRBD1; abundance: -; CDR3aa: CASSSRTGDSYEQYF; CDR3nt: TGTGCCAGCAGCTCCCGGACAGGGGATAGCTACGAGCAGTACTTC
j_gene: TRBJ2-1; v_gene: TRBV19; d_gene: TRBD1; abundance: -; CDR3aa: CASRRTGLYNEQFF; CDR3nt: TGTGCCAGTAGACGGACAGGGCTCTACAATGAGCAGTTCTTC
j_gene: TRBJ1-5; v_gene: TRBV19; d_gene: TRBD1; abundance: -; CDR3aa: CASRTIRQGAQPQHF; CDR3nt: TGTGCCAGTAGAACCATTCGACAGGGGGCCCAGCCCCAGCATTTT
j_gene: TRBJ2-7; v_gene: TRBV29-1; d_gene: -; abundance: few; CDR3aa: CSVEDPAVSYEQYF; CDR3nt: TGCAGCGTTGAAGATCCCGCGGTTTCCTACGAGCAGTACTTC
j_gene: TRBJ1-5; v_gene: TRBV2; d_gene: -; abundance: -; CDR3aa: CASNMQYQPQHF; CDR3nt: TGTGCCAGCAATATGCAGTATCAGCCCCAGCATTTT
j_gene: TRBJ1-4; v_gene: TRBV9; d_gene: -; abundance: -; CDR3aa: CASSARDGRRGAHEKLFF; CDR3nt: TGTGCCAGCAGCGCCCGAGACGGGCGGAGGGGTGCGCATGAAAAACTGTTTTTT
j_gene: TRBJ2-5; v_gene: TRBV30; d_gene: TRBD2; abundance: few; CDR3aa: CAWKREDKETQYF; CDR3nt: TGTGCCTGGAAACGGGAGGATAAAGAGACCCAGTACTTC
j_gene: TRBJ2-7; v_gene: TRBV5-1; d_gene: TRBD1; abundance: once; CDR3aa: CASSGDRGRYEQYF; CDR3nt: TGCGCCAGCAGCGGGGACAGGGGGCGCTACGAGCAGTACTTC
j_gene: TRBJ2-2; v_gene: TRBV20-1; d_gene: TRBD2; abundance: -; CDR3aa: CSASGGTTLNTGELFF; CDR3nt: TGCAGTGCTAGTGGGGGGACTACCCTGAACACCGGGGAGCTGTTTTTT
j_gene: TRBJ1-5; v_gene: TRBV7-2; d_gene: TRBD1; abundance: -; CDR3aa: CASSSTGGNQPQHF; CDR3nt: TGTGCCAGCAGCTCTACAGGGGGCAATCAGCCCCAGCATTTT
j_gene: TRBJ2-1; v_gene: TRBV7-9; d_gene: -; abundance: -; CDR3aa: CASSLLYGGNEQFF; CDR3nt: TGTGCCAGCAGCTTATTATACGGGGGCAATGAGCAGTTCTTC
j_gene: TRBJ2-5; v_gene: TRBV7-9; d_gene: TRBD2; abundance: -; CDR3aa: CASSRNLAGVQETQYF; CDR3nt: TGTGCCAGCAGCCGCAATCTAGCGGGGGTTCAAGAGACCCAGTACTTC
j_gene: TRBJ1-5; v_gene: TRBV3-1/TRBV3-2; d_gene: TRBD1; abundance: few; CDR3aa: CASSQDLSGGSNQPQHF; CDR3nt: TGTGCCAGCAGCCAAGATCTTTCAGGGGGGAGCAATCAGCCCCAGCATTTT
j_gene: TRBJ2-5; v_gene: TRBV5-8; d_gene: TRBD2; abundance: -; CDR3aa: CASSWDLAGGSRTQETQYF; CDR3nt: TGTGCCAGCAGCTGGGATCTAGCGGGGGGTTCGAGGACTCAAGAGACCCAGTACTTC
j_gene: TRBJ2-6; v_gene: TRBV19; d_gene: TRBD1; abundance: once; CDR3aa: CASRGQGSGANVLTF; CDR3nt: TGTGCCAGTAGGGGACAGGGGTCTGGGGCCAACGTCCTGACTTTC
j_gene: TRBJ1-3; v_gene: TRBV11-3; d_gene: TRBD1; abundance: -; CDR3aa: CASSPGTGSSGNTIYF; CDR3nt: TGTGCCAGCAGCCCCGGGACAGGCTCCTCTGGAAACACCATATATTTT
j_gene: TRBJ1-2; v_gene: TRBV5-6; d_gene: TRBD1; abundance: -; CDR3aa: CASSSSTGGYGYTF; CDR3nt: TGTGCCAGCAGCTCCTCGACAGGGGGGTATGGCTACACCTTC
j_gene: TRBJ1-1; v_gene: TRBV6-5; d_gene: -; abundance: -; CDR3aa: CASSSPTWNTEAFF; CDR3nt: TGTGCCAGCAGTTCGCCCACATGGAACACTGAAGCTTTCTTT
j_gene: TRBJ1-1; v_gene: TRBV2; d_gene: TRBD1; abundance: -; CDR3aa: CASSGQGGLNTEAFF; CDR3nt: TGTGCCAGCAGTGGACAGGGAGGACTGAACACTGAAGCTTTCTTT
j_gene: TRBJ2-3; v_gene: TRBV11-2; d_gene: TRBD1; abundance: -; CDR3aa: CASSDRQGSTDTQYF; CDR3nt: TGTGCCAGCAGCGACCGACAGGGCAGCACAGATACGCAGTATTTT
j_gene: TRBJ1-2; v_gene: TRBV5-4; d_gene: TRBD1; abundance: -; CDR3aa: CASSLAQGARVTIGYTF; CDR3nt: TGTGCCAGCAGCTTGGCACAGGGGGCGCGGGTTACTATCGGCTACACCTTC
j_gene: TRBJ1-2; v_gene: TRBV2; d_gene: -; abundance: -; CDR3aa: CASSERDYGYTF; CDR3nt: TGTGCCAGCAGTGAGAGGGACTATGGCTACACCTTC
j_gene: TRBJ1-1; v_gene: TRBV7-3; d_gene: TRBD1; abundance: -; CDR3aa: CASSLGQGAVDTEAFF; CDR3nt: TGTGCCAGCAGCTTAGGGCAGGGGGCTGTGGACACTGAAGCTTTCTTT
j_gene: TRBJ1-1; v_gene: TRBV11-1; d_gene: -; abundance: few; CDR3aa: CASSRIGSGGTEAFF; CDR3nt: TGTGCCAGCAGCCGAATTGGTTCGGGGGGCACTGAAGCTTTCTTT
j_gene: TRBJ1-1; v_gene: TRBV7-8; d_gene: TRBD1; abundance: -; CDR3aa: CASSLTGGENTEAFF; CDR3nt: TGTGCCAGCAGCCTCACAGGGGGCGAGAACACTGAAGCTTTCTTT
j_gene: TRBJ1-2; v_gene: TRBV5-1; d_gene: -; abundance: -; CDR3aa: CASSSTGANYGYTF; CDR3nt: TGCGCCAGCAGCTCGACAGGAGCTAACTATGGCTACACCTTC
j_gene: TRBJ2-7; v_gene: TRBV7-7; d_gene: TRBD1; abundance: -; CDR3aa: CASSPLTGGSPYEQYF; CDR3nt: TGTGCTAGCAGCCCTTTGACAGGGGGCTCGCCCTACGAGCAGTACTTC
j_gene: TRBJ1-1; v_gene: TRBV5-4; d_gene: -; abundance: few; CDR3aa: CASIKWGQTEAFF; CDR3nt: TGTGCCAGCATCAAGTGGGGGCAAACTGAAGCTTTCTTT
j_gene: TRBJ1-2; v_gene: TRBV7-9; d_gene: -; abundance: -; CDR3aa: CASSLGPGSASNYGYTF; CDR3nt: TGTGCCAGCAGCTTAGGCCCGGGGTCGGCTTCTAACTATGGCTACACCTTC
j_gene: TRBJ1-6; v_gene: TRBV23-1; d_gene: -; abundance: -; CDR3aa: CASSAQESSYNSPLHF; CDR3nt: TGCGCCAGCAGTGCACAGGAGAGCTCCTATAATTCACCCCTCCACTTT
j_gene: TRBJ1-1; v_gene: TRBV7-9; d_gene: -; abundance: -; CDR3aa: CASSRGAGIMNTEAFF; CDR3nt: TGTGCCAGCAGCCGGGGGGCAGGGATCATGAACACTGAAGCTTTCTTT
j_gene: TRBJ1-3; v_gene: TRBV30; d_gene: -; abundance: once; CDR3aa: CAWTPGISGNTIYF; CDR3nt: TGTGCCTGGACCCCGGGGATTTCTGGAAACACCATATATTTT
j_gene: TRBJ1-4; v_gene: TRBV28; d_gene: -; abundance: -; CDR3aa: CANQGGVGEKLFF; CDR3nt: TGTGCCAACCAGGGAGGGGTTGGTGAAAAACTGTTTTTT
j_gene: TRBJ2-1; v_gene: TRBV5-1; d_gene: TRBD2; abundance: -; CDR3aa: CASSLGLTSGGPYNEQFF; CDR3nt: TGCGCCAGCAGCTTGGGGTTGACTAGCGGGGGGCCCTACAATGAGCAGTTCTTC
j_gene: TRBJ2-5; v_gene: TRBV4-1; d_gene: -; abundance: -; CDR3aa: CASSPTGTRMWTQYF; CDR3nt: TGCGCCAGCAGCCCGACCGGGACACGAATGTGGACCCAGTACTTC
j_gene: TRBJ1-2; v_gene: TRBV6-5; d_gene: TRBD1; abundance: -; CDR3aa: CASSYGQAGGYTF; CDR3nt: TGTGCCAGCAGTTACGGACAGGCCGGGGGCTACACCTTC
j_gene: TRBJ2-7; v_gene: TRBV7-9; d_gene: -; abundance: -; CDR3aa: CASSVDYYEQYF; CDR3nt: TGTGCCAGCAGCGTAGACTACTACGAGCAGTACTTC
j_gene: TRBJ2-2; v_gene: TRBV4-3; d_gene: -; abundance: once; CDR3aa: CASSQVFTGELFF; CDR3nt: TGCGCCAGCAGCCAAGTCTTCACCGGGGAGCTGTTTTTT
j_gene: TRBJ1-5; v_gene: TRBV3-1/TRBV3-2; d_gene: -; abundance: -; CDR3aa: CASSQALSSNQPQHF; CDR3nt: TGTGCCAGCAGCCAAGCCTTAAGCAGCAATCAGCCCCAGCATTTT
j_gene: TRBJ1-3; v_gene: TRBV6-5; d_gene: -; abundance: -; CDR3aa: CASSFADISGNTIYF; CDR3nt: TGTGCCAGCAGTTTCGCGGACATTTCTGGAAACACCATATATTTT
j_gene: TRBJ1-2; v_gene: TRBV6-2/TRBV6-3; d_gene: -; abundance: -; CDR3aa: CASSKLNRVPNYGYTF; CDR3nt: TGTGCCAGCAGCAAGCTTAACAGGGTGCCTAACTATGGCTACACCTTC
j_gene: TRBJ2-5; v_gene: TRBV4-1; d_gene: -; abundance: -; CDR3aa: CASSQDGAGTGGTQYF; CDR3nt: TGCGCCAGCAGCCAAGATGGGGCGGGGACCGGAGGGACCCAGTACTTC
j_gene: TRBJ1-4; v_gene: TRBV25-1; d_gene: -; abundance: -; CDR3aa: CASSIRRGEKLFF; CDR3nt: TGTGCCAGCAGTATAAGAAGGGGTGAAAAACTGTTTTTT
j_gene: TRBJ1-6; v_gene: TRBV7-8; d_gene: TRBD1; abundance: -; CDR3aa: CASSPIGTGFGGGSYNSPLHF; CDR3nt: TGTGCCAGCAGCCCCATCGGGACAGGGTTTGGTGGGGGCTCCTATAATTCACCCCTCCACTTT
j_gene: TRBJ2-1; v_gene: TRBV20-1; d_gene: -; abundance: few; CDR3aa: CSASFSRNEQFF; CDR3nt: TGCAGTGCTAGTTTTTCGCGCAATGAGCAGTTCTTC
j_gene: TRBJ1-5; v_gene: TRBV5-1; d_gene: -; abundance: -; CDR3aa: CASSSEAGLGQPQHF; CDR3nt: TGCGCCAGCAGCTCGGAAGCAGGGTTGGGTCAGCCCCAGCATTTT
j_gene: TRBJ1-4; v_gene: TRBV3-1/TRBV3-2; d_gene: -; abundance: -; CDR3aa: CASSQKTGPEKLFF; CDR3nt: TGTGCCAGCAGCCAAAAAACAGGCCCAGAAAAACTGTTTTTT